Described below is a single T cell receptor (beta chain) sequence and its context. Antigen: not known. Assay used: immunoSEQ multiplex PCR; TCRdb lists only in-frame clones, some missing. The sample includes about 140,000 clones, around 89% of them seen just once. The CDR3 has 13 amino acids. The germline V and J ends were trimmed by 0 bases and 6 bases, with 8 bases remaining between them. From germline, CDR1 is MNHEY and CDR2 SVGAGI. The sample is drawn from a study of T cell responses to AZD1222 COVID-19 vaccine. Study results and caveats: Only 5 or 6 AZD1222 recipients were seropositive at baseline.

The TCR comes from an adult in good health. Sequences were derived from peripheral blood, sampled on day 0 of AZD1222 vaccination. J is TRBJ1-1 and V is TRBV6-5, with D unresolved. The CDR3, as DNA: TGTGCCAGCAGTTACTCGTTTCTTTCTGAAGCTTTCTTT. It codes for CASSYSFLSEAFF.